The 12 T cell receptor beta chains listed next were all sequenced from one sample in a study of blood T cell repertoires in COVID-19. Sequencing was performed with immunoSEQ multiplex PCR; in TCRdb, only in-frame clones are kept and a portion is missing. Among roughly 280,000 clones listed, about 90% were seen once. Sequenced input: peripheral blood. These receptors were collected from a woman in her fifties or sixties who had recovered from COVID-19.

The chain uses TRBV5-6 and TRBJ2-3; 9 bases agree with TRBD1. There are 16 residues in the CDR3. After removal of 4 bases from V and 2 bases from J, the junction contained 8 bases not matched to a gene. CDR1 is SGHDT, CDR2 YYEEEE, per germline. Here the CDR3 reads CASSLAGTGHTDTQYF. CDR3 coding DNA: TGTGCCAGCAGCCTTGCCGGGACAGGGCACACAGATACGCAGTATTTT.

The V call is TRBV7-2, the J call TRBJ1-4; no firm D call. The V end lost 1 base, the J end lost 0 bases, and 6 bases lay between the germline ends. This CDR3 has 15 residues. CDR1 SGHTA and CDR2 FQGNSA come from the germline V gene. In DNA form, the CDR3 reads TGTGCCAGCAGCTTAGGGGCAGCAACTAATGAAAAACTGTTTTTT. It translates to CASSLGAATNEKLFF.

The rearrangement joins TRBV5-1 to TRBJ1-1; no firm D call. Germline values: CDR1 SGHRS, CDR2 YFSETQ. This CDR3 region has 15 residues. With 1 base removed from V and 2 bases from J, the gap between germline ends came to 12 bases. The CDR3 DNA follows: TGCGCCAGCAGCTTGCGGTCCAGGCTTAACACTGAAGCTTTCTTT. It specifies CASSLRSRLNTEAFF. Together with reference TRBV5-1 and TRBJ1-1, the CDR3 gives the full variable domain: KAGVTQTPRYLIKTRGQQVTLSCSPISGHRSVSWYQQTPGQGLQFLFEYFSETQRNKGNFPGRFSGRQFSNSRSEMNVSTLELGDSALYLCASSLRSRLNTEAFFGQGTRLTVV.

The J gene is TRBJ2-1, the V gene TRBV27, with TRBD2 matching 9 bases. J was trimmed by 6 bases and V by 6 bases; bases with no gene match: 6. The CDR3 has 14 residues. CDR1 is MNHEY, CDR2 SMNVEV, per germline (reference sequence). The CDR3 coding sequence is TGTGCCAGCAGCAAGGCTAGCGGGGCCAATGAGCAGTTCTTC. It specifies CASSKASGANEQFF.

The chain is built from TRBV7-2 and TRBJ1-2; 9 bases map to TRBD1. Germline CDR1 SGHTA, CDR2 FQGNSA. CDR3 length: 15 residues. The trim removed 5 bases at V and 5 bases at J, leaving 9 bases unmatched. As DNA, the CDR3 is TGTGCCAGCAGCGCGGGACAGGGAAGGGGATATGGCTACACCTTC. This translates into CASSAGQGRGYGYTF.

The genes are TRBV19 and TRBJ1-5, with 7 bases fitting TRBD1. Germline values: CDR1 LNHDA, CDR2 SQIVND (reference sequence). V shed 3 bases and J 7 bases; nucleotides not matched to a gene: 15. This CDR3 is built from 17 residues. The DNA of the CDR3 is TGTGCCAGTAGTATCCAGGGACAGCCCGGGGGAGAGCAGCCCCAGCATTTT. Its translation is CASSIQGQPGGEQPQHF.

The chain couples TRBV28 to TRBJ2-1; 8 bases match TRBD1. Germline trimming cut 6 bases from V and 7 bases from J; bases unmatched to any gene: 17. This CDR3 region has 17 residues. CDR1 and CDR2 (germline): MDHEN, SYDVKM. This CDR3 reads CASSQRVFDRGTNEQFF. The CDR3 DNA sequence: TGTGCCAGCAGCCAAAGGGTGTTCGACAGGGGTACAAATGAGCAGTTCTTC. Filled out from reference TRBV28 and TRBJ2-1, the complete variable domain reads DVKVTQSSRYLVKRTGEKVFLECVQDMDHENMFWYRQDPGLGLRLIYFSYDVKMKEKGDIPEGYSVSREKKERFSLILESASTNQTSMYLCASSQRVFDRGTNEQFFGPGTRLTVL.

This clone appeared a few times. This chain links TRBV9 with TRBJ2-3; no reliable D call. This CDR3 has 14 residues. Trimming cost V 4 bases and J 1 base, with 10 bases left between them. CDR1 and CDR2 from the germline V gene are SGDLS and YYNGEE. CDR3 sequence reads: CASSPAAGTDTQYF. The CDR3 bases are TGTGCCAGCAGCCCAGCCGCGGGCACAGATACGCAGTATTTT. Drawing the rest from reference TRBV9 and TRBJ2-3, the complete variable domain is DSGVTQTPKHLITATGQRVTLRCSPRSGDLSVYWYQQSLDQGLQFLIQYYNGEERAKGNILERFSAQQFPDLHSELNLSSLELGDSALYFCASSPAAGTDTQYFGPGTRLTVL.

This clone was counted between two and nine times. This chain connects TRBV1 to TRBJ2-7; TRBD1, the D gene given by the table, was not confirmed from the DNA. TRBV1 has pseudogene status. CDR3 length: 12 residues. This chain's CDR3 is CTPSYSDYEQYF. The CDR3 DNA sequence: TGCACCCCCTCTTATTCAGACTACGAGCAGTACTTC.

As concerns this clone: A single base separates this from a much larger clone, so it may be a read error. Other DNA sequences in this specimen translate into the identical CDR3. The chain is built from TRBV2 and TRBJ1-5; possible D gene TRBD1, 6 bases. This CDR3 has 13 residues. Trimming took off 7 bases at V and 0 bases at J, with 7 bases between the two ends. Looked up from germline, CDR1 is SNHLY and CDR2 is FYNNEI. DNA of the CDR3: TGTGCCAGCAAGGGGGATAGCAATCAGCCCCAGCATTTT. It encodes CASKGDSNQPQHF.

This chain connects TRBV7-9 to TRBJ1-1, with D possibly TRBD1 on 5 matching bases. Trimming pared 1 base from V and 3 bases from J, leaving 15 bases between. Germline V gene lookup returns CDR1 SEHNR and CDR2 FQNEAQ (reference sequence). The length of the CDR3 is 16 residues. CDR3 protein: CASSLEMGTGDTEAFF. The CDR3, as DNA: TGTGCCAGCAGCTTAGAGATGGGGACGGGGGACACTGAAGCTTTCTTT.

The chain employs TRBV4-1 and TRBJ2-7; TRBD2 might be the D (6 bases). This CDR3 spans 16 amino acids. Trimming took off 2 bases at V and 0 bases at J, with 14 bases between the two ends. Germline lookup yields CDR1 MGHRA and CDR2 YSYEKL. The CDR3: CASSQLGSPSSYEQYF. CDR3 sequence (DNA): TGCGCCAGCAGCCAACTCGGGAGCCCCTCCTCCTACGAGCAGTACTTC.